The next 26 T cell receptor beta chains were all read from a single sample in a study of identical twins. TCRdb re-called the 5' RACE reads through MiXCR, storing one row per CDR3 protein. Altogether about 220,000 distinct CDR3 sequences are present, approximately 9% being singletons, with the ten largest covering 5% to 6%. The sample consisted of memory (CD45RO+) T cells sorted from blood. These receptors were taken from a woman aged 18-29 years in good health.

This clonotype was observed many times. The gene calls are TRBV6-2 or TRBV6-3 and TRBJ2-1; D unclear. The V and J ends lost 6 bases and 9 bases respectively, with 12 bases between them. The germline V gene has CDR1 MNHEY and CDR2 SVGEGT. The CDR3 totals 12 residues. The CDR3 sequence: CASSMMVGEQFF. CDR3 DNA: TGTGCCAGCAGCATGATGGTCGGTGAGCAGTTCTTC.

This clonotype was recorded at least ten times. CDR3 nucleotide sequence: TGTGCCAGCACACGTGGGTACAATGAGCAGTTCTTC. It translates to CASTRGYNEQFF. The chain has TRBV12-3 or TRBV12-4 and TRBJ2-1; no definite D call. The V gene lost 7 bases and the J gene lost 4 bases, with 8 bases spanning the gap. There are 12 residues in the CDR3.

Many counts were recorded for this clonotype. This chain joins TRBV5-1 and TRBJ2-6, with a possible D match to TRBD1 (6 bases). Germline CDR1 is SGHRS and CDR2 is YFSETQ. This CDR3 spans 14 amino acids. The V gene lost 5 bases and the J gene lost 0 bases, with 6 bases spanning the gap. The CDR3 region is CASRDSSGANVLTF. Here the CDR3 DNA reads TGCGCCAGCAGGGACAGCTCTGGGGCCAACGTCCTGACTTTC.

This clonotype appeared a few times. The CDR3 DNA is TGTGCCAGCAGCCGCGGGAGCTCCGGAGAGACCCAGTACTTC. This sequence encodes CASSRGSSGETQYF. The rearrangement links TRBV6-1 to TRBJ2-5, with 7 nucleotides matching TRBD2. The CDR3 extends over 14 amino acids. V was pared by 6 bases and J by 4 bases, with 8 bases of the junction left unmatched. Germline CDR1 MNHNS, CDR2 SASEGT.

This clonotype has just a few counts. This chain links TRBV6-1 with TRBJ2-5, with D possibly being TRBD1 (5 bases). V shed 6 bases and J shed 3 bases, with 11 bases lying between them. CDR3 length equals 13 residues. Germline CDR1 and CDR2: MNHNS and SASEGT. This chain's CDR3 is CASRPQVEETQYF. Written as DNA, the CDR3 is TGTGCCAGCAGACCACAGGTAGAAGAGACCCAGTACTTC.

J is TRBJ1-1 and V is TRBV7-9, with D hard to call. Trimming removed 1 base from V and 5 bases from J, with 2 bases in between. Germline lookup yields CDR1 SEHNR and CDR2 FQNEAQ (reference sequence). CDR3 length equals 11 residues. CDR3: CASSLETEAFF. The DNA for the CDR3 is TGTGCCAGCAGCTTAGAGACTGAAGCTTTCTTT. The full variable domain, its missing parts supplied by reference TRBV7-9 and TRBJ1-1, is DTGVSQNPRHKITKRGQNVTFRCDPISEHNRLYWYRQTLGQGPEFLTYFQNEAQLEKSRLLSDRFSAERPKGSFSTLEIQRTEQGDSAMYLCASSLETEAFFGQGTRLTVV.

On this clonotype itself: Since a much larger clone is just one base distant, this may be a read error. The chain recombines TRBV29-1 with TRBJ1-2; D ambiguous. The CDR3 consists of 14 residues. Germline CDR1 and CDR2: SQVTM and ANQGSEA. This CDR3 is CSVEVWQIDGGCTF. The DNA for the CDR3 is TGCAGCGTTGAAGTGTGGCAGATTGATGGAGGCTGCACCTTC. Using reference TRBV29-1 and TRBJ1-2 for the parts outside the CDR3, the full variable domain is SAVISQKPSRDICQRGTSLTIQCQVDSQVTMMFWYRQQPGQSLTLIATANQGSEATYESGFVIDKFPISRPNLTFSTLTVSNMSPEDSSIYLCSVEVWQIDGGCTFGSGTRLTVV.

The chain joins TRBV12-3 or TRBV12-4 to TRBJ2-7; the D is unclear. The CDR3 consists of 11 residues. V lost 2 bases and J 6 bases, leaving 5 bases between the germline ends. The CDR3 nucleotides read TGTGCCAGCAGTTTATACCGCGAGCAGTACTTC. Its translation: CASSLYREQYF.

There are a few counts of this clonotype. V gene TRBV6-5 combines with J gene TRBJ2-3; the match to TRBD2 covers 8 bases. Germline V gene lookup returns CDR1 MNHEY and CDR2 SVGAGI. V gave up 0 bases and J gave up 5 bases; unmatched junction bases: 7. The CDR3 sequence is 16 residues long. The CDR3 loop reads CASSYSPGGGLDTQYF. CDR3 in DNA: TGTGCCAGCAGTTACTCGCCGGGGGGGGGATTAGATACGCAGTATTTT.

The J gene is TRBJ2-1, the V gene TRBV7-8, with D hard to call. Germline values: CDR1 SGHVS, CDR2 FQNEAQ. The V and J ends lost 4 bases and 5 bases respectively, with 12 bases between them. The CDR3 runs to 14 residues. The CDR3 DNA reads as TGTGCCAGCAGCTACCAGACTGGAAACAATGAGCAGTTCTTC. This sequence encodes CASSYQTGNNEQFF.

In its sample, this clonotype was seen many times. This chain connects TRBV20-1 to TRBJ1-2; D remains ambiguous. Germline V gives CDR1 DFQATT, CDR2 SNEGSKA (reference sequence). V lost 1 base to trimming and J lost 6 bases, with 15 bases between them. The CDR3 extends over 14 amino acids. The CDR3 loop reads CSARAVRDVDGYTF. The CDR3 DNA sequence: TGCAGTGCTAGAGCCGTGAGAGACGTAGATGGCTACACCTTC.

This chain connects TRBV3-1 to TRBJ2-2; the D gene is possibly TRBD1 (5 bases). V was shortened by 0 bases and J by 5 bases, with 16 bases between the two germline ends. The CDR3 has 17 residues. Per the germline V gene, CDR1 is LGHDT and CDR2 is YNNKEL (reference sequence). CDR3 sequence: CASSQDLMGRGTGELFF. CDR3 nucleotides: TGTGCCAGCAGCCAAGATTTGATGGGGCGTGGAACCGGGGAGCTGTTTTTT. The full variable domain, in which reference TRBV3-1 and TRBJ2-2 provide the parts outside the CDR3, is DTAVSQTPKYLVTQMGNDKSIKCEQNLGHDTMYWYKQDSKKFLKIMFSYNNKELIINETVPNRFSPKSPDKAHLNLHINSLELGDSAVYFCASSQDLMGRGTGELFFGEGSRLTVL.

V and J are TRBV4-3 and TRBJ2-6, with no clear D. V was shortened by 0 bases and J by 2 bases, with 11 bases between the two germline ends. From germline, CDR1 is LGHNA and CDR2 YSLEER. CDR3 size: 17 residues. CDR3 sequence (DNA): TGCGCCAGCAGCCAAGAAGGCTCCAGTACTGGGGCCAACGTCCTGACTTTC. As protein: CASSQEGSSTGANVLTF.

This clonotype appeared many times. Here the CDR3 DNA reads TGTGCCACCGATTCCTCGGGGGCCGGGACCCAGTACTTC. Protein sequence: CATDSSGAGTQYF. The chain carries TRBV15 and TRBJ2-5; D is tentatively TRBD1 or TRBD2 (6 bases each). The CDR3 loop spans 13 amino acids. V dropped 8 bases and J dropped 7 bases, with 17 bases sitting between them. CDR1 is LNHNV and CDR2 is YYDKDF in the germline V gene (reference sequence).

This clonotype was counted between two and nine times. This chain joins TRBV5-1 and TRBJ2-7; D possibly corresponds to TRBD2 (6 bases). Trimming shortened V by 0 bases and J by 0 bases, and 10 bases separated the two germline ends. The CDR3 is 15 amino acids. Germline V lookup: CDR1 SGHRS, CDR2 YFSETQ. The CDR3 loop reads CASSLERGYSYEQYF. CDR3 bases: TGCGCCAGCAGCTTGGAACGGGGGTACTCCTACGAGCAGTACTTC.

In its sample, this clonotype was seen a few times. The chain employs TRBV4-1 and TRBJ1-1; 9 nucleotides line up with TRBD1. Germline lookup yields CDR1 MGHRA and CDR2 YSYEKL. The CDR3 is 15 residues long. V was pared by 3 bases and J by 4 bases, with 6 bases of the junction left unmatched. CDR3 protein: CASSQGQGKGTEAFF. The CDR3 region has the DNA TGCGCCAGCAGCCAGGGACAGGGTAAAGGCACTGAAGCTTTCTTT.

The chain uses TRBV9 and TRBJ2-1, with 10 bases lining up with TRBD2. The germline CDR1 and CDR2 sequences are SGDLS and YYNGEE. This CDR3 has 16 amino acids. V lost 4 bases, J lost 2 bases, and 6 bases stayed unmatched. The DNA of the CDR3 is TGTGCCAGCAGCCCCCTTGGACTAGCGGCCTACAATGAGCAGTTCTTC. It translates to CASSPLGLAAYNEQFF.

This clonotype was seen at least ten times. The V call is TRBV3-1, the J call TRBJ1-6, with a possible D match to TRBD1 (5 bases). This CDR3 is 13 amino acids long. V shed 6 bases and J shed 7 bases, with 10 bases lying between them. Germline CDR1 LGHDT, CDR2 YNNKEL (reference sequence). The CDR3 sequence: CASRWGLNSPLHF. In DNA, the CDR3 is TGTGCCAGCAGGTGGGGACTGAATTCACCCCTCCACTTT.

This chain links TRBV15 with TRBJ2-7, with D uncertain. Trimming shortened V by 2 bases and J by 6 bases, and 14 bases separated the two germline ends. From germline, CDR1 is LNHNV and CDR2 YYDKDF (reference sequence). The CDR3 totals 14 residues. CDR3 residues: CATSRPVFSPEQYF. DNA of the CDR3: TGTGCCACCAGCAGACCCGTATTCTCTCCCGAGCAGTACTTC.

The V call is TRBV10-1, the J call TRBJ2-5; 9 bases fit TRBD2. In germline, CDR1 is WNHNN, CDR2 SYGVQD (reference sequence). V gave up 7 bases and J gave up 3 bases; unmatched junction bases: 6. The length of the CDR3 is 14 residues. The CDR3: CASKGGRGKETQYF. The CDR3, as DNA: TGCGCCAGCAAAGGCGGGAGGGGGAAAGAGACCCAGTACTTC.

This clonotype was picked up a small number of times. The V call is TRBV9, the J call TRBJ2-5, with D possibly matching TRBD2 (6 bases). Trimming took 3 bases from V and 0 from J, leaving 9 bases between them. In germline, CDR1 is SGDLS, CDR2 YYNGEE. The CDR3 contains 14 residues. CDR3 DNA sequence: TGTGCCAGCAGCGCCGGGACTCACCAAGAGACCCAGTACTTC. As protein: CASSAGTHQETQYF.

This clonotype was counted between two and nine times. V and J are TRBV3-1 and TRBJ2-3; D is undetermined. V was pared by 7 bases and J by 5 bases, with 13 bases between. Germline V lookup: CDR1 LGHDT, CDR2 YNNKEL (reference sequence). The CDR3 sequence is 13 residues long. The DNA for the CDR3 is TGTGCCAGCAAAACGGCGATGGGAGATACGCAGTATTTT. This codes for CASKTAMGDTQYF.

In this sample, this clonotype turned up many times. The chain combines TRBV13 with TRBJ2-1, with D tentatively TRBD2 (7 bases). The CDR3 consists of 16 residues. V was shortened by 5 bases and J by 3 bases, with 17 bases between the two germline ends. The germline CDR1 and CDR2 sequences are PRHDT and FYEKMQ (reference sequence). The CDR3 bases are TGTGCCAGCAGCCCTCCCGAGGGGGGGTTCTACAATGAGCAGTTCTTC. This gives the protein CASSPPEGGFYNEQFF.

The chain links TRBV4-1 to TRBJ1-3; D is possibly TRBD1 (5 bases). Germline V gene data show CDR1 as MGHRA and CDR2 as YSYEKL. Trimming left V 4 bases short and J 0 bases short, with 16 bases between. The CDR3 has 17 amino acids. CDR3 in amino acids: CASSLAGTRSSGNTIYF. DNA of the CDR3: TGCGCCAGCAGCCTGGCTGGGACCCGAAGCTCTGGAAACACCATATATTTT.

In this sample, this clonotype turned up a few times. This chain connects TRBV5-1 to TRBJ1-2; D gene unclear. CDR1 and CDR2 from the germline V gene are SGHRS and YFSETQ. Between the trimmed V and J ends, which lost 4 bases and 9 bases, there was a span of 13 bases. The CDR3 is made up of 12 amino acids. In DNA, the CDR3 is TGCGCCAGCAGCCCCCTTGAGCAGAGCTACACCTTC. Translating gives CASSPLEQSYTF.

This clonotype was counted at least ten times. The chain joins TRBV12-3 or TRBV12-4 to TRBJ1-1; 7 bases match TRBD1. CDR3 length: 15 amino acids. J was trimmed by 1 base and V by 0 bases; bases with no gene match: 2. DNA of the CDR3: TGTGCCAGCAGTTTAGCAGGGGGCCGGAACACTGAAGCTTTCTTT. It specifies CASSLAGGRNTEAFF.